The entry that follows covers one T cell receptor (beta chain) sequence. Its antigen is not known. Using a J-beta primer mix together with a sample-barcoded 5' primer, a second PCR was run for about 6 to 12 cycles. TCRdb re-derived calls from the 5' RACE reads in MiXCR, one entry per CDR3 protein. The sample yields over 1,200,000 distinct CDR3 sequences, approximately 63% seen once. The data were taken from a study of blood T cells in healthy people across ages. Study-level background: For every two T cells, template switching captured about one barcoded beta molecule. General study points: Long-lived donors exceeded aged donors in naive CD4+ cells and diversity.

The TCR comes from a man between 18 and 35 years old in good health. Material: blood.

The chain's CDR3 is CATRTGGVEKLFF. The CDR3 DNA reads as TGTGCCACCAGGACAGGGGGAGTTGAAAAACTGTTTTTT. The chain joins TRBV28 to TRBJ1-4, with 10 bases that match TRBD1. The CDR3 contains 13 residues. Germline V gene sequence: CDR1 MDHEN, CDR2 SYDVKM. J lost 7 bases, V lost 10 bases, and 6 bases had no gene match.